This passage covers 14 T cell receptor beta chains from one sample sequenced in a study of molecular identifiers for immune sequencing clone quantification. TCRdb reprocessed the PCR reads via MiXCR and lists one record per CDR3 protein. The sample carries 65,000 or so distinct CDR3 sequences, about 18% recorded once. Source material: naive CD8+ T cells from blood, with Jurkat cell RNA spiked in. The subset denotes: FACS-sorted CD8+CD4-CCR7+CD45RA+ naive T cells. These receptors were collected from a human donor in good health. Some libraries in this study had Jurkat cell RNA spiked in.

Concerning this clonotype itself: A read error may be the cause here, since a much bigger clone is one base away. The V call is TRBV4-3, the J call TRBJ2-1, with a possible D match to TRBD2 (6 bases). V dropped 2 bases and J dropped 5 bases, with 19 bases sitting between them. This CDR3 is 17 amino acids long. Germline V gives CDR1 LGHNA, CDR2 YSLEER. The CDR3 is CASSQIRTGTVDNEQFF. As DNA, the CDR3 is TGCGCCAGCAGCCAAATAAGAACCGGGACTGTAGACAATGAGCAGTTCTTC.

Within the sample, this clonotype is medium-sized. The chain has TRBV30 and TRBJ2-3; 11 positions match TRBD1. After removal of 1 base from V and 5 bases from J, the junction contained 8 bases not matched to a gene. The germline V gene has CDR1 GTSNPN and CDR2 SVGIG (reference sequence). The CDR3 sequence is 16 residues long. The chain's CDR3 is CAWSDSGQGARDTQYF. CDR3 in DNA: TGTGCCTGGAGTGACTCCGGACAGGGGGCGCGAGATACGCAGTATTTT.

This clonotype showed up many times. V and J are TRBV13 and TRBJ2-7, with 10 positions matching TRBD2. The CDR3 runs 18 residues. Germline V gene sequence: CDR1 PRHDT, CDR2 FYEKMQ (reference sequence). V dropped 1 base and J dropped 0; count of bases not matched to a gene: 9. The CDR3 bases are TGTGCCAGCAGCTTAGCGGGTAGCGGGAGGTCCATCTCCTACGAGCAGTACTTC. It encodes CASSLAGSGRSISYEQYF.

Many counts were recorded for this clonotype. V gene TRBV28 combines with J gene TRBJ1-5, with TRBD1 as a possible D gene (5 bases). The CDR3 length is 15 residues. V was shortened by 5 bases and J by 3 bases, with 14 bases between the two germline ends. Germline V gene data show CDR1 as MDHEN and CDR2 as SYDVKM. The CDR3 DNA is TGTGCCAGCAGTCCCCGAGGGGCCACCAATCAGCCCCAGCATTTT. Protein: CASSPRGATNQPQHF. The full variable domain, its missing parts supplied by reference TRBV28 and TRBJ1-5, is DVKVTQSSRYLVKRTGEKVFLECVQDMDHENMFWYRQDPGLGLRLIYFSYDVKMKEKGDIPEGYSVSREKKERFSLILESASTNQTSMYLCASSPRGATNQPQHFGDGTRLSIL.

As regards this clonotype: A single base separates this from a much larger clone, so it may be a read error. The rearrangement joins TRBV9 to TRBJ2-2; possible D gene TRBD2, 5 bases. The CDR3 is 12 amino acids. CDR1 is SGDLS and CDR2 is YYNGEE in the germline V gene. The CDR3 reads CASSVVTGELLF. The CDR3 region has the DNA TGTGCCAGCAGCGTAGTTACCGGGGAGCTGCTTTTT.

In its sample, this clonotype was seen many times. CDR3 bases: TGTGCCAGCAACTTAGGGACTTATAATGAGCAGTTCTTC. As protein: CASNLGTYNEQFF. The chain uses TRBV12-3 or TRBV12-4 and TRBJ2-1; D may be TRBD2 (6 bases). The CDR3 spans 13 residues. V shed 7 bases and J shed 7 bases, with 14 bases lying between them.

The chain has TRBV5-1 and TRBJ1-1; 8 bases are shared with TRBD1. Germline V CDR1 and CDR2: SGHRS, YFSETQ. The J segment lost 4 bases and the V segment lost 4 bases, leaving 0 bases of the junction unmatched. The CDR3 runs to 12 residues. CDR3 sequence (DNA): TGCGCCAGCAGCGACAGGGGCACTGAAGCTTTCTTT. The encoded protein is CASSDRGTEAFF.

At least ten counts were recorded for this clonotype. The rearrangement uses TRBV11-3 and TRBJ1-5, with D perhaps TRBD1 (5 bases). The V gene lost 8 bases and the J gene lost 1 base, with 9 bases spanning the gap. CDR3 length: 13 residues. Germline V gives CDR1 SGHNT, CDR2 YENEEA. As DNA, the CDR3 is TGTGCCAGCTGGGGGGGAAGCAATCAGCCCCAGCATTTT. Amino acids: CASWGGSNQPQHF.

The sample holds many counts of this clonotype. The chain joins TRBV11-3 to TRBJ2-1, with D unresolved. The CDR3 is 18 residues long. Germline V gene sequence: CDR1 SGHNT, CDR2 YENEEA. V lost 4 bases and J lost 1, with 20 bases in between. CDR3 DNA: TGTGCCAGCAGCTACTCCGGGCACTTTTTGGATTCCTACAATGAGCAGTTCTTC. Translated, it gives CASSYSGHFLDSYNEQFF.

Comments on this clonotype: A much larger clone lies one base from this, so it may be a read error. The chain joins TRBV20-1 to TRBJ2-2; possibly TRBD2 for D (6 bases). This CDR3 region has 12 residues. Germline V CDR1 and CDR2: DFQATT, SNEGSKA (reference sequence). The chain's CDR3 is CSAASPSGEPFF. The CDR3 nucleotides read TGCAGTGCTGCCTCTCCTTCGGGGGAGCCGTTTTTT.

This clonotype was counted many times. The chain couples TRBV24-1 to TRBJ2-1, with 8 bases lining up with TRBD2. The germline V gene encodes CDR1 KGHDR and CDR2 SFDVKD. CDR3 length: 14 amino acids. Trimming took 6 bases from V and 0 from J; bases not matched to a gene: 0. The CDR3 DNA reads TGTGCCACCAGTAGCGGGAGCTCCTACAATGAGCAGTTCTTC. Translation: CATSSGSSYNEQFF.

This clonotype was seen at least ten times. This chain links TRBV30 with TRBJ2-5; no clear D gene. Germline-derived CDR1 and CDR2 are GTSNPN and SVGIG (reference sequence). V shed 0 bases and J shed 5 bases, with 13 bases lying between them. CDR3 length: 14 amino acids. DNA for the CDR3: TGTGCCTGGAGTGTAGTTAGTTCCCGTGAGACCCAGTACTTC. Translating gives CAWSVVSSRETQYF.

The sample holds many counts of this clonotype. The V call is TRBV4-1, the J call TRBJ2-1; 13 bases align to TRBD2. The V gene end was trimmed by 2 bases and the J gene end by 5 bases; junction bases not matched to a gene: 6. CDR1 and CDR2 (germline): MGHRA, YSYEKL. The CDR3 runs to 17 residues. The CDR3 nucleotides are TGCGCCAGCAGCCAACGACTAGCGGGAGGCCTTGACAATGAGCAGTTCTTC. As protein: CASSQRLAGGLDNEQFF.

This clonotype was recorded at least ten times. This sequence joins TRBV27 and TRBJ1-1; D remains unclear. This CDR3 spans 14 amino acids. Trimming left V 3 bases short and J 4 bases short, with 12 bases between. Germline CDR1 is MNHEY and CDR2 is SMNVEV (reference sequence). DNA of the CDR3: TGTGCCAGCAGTTTGGCGCTAGACGCCACTGAAGCTTTCTTT. This encodes CASSLALDATEAFF.